The T cell receptor beta chain under discussion was sequenced for a study of blood T cell repertoires in COVID-19. Study-wide background: Both acute and convalescent COVID-19 samples were obtained from the United States, Italy and Spain. From T cells, B-cell-depleted T cells, or PBMCs came the material, which was cDNA or gDNA.

In its sample, this clone was seen once. Produced via immunoSEQ multiplex PCR; TCRdb's table is partial and in-frame only. The sample yields approximately 150,000 clones, 85% to 95% seen once. The sequence was obtained from a woman aged 60-70 years with COVID-19, enrolled during active disease. The specimen sequenced was peripheral blood.

CDR3 in amino acids: CASTGGAQETQYF. CDR3 sequence (DNA): TGTGCCAGTACTGGGGGGGCCCAAGAGACCCAGTACTTC. The chain joins TRBV19 to TRBJ2-5, with D possibly TRBD2 on 7 matching bases. In germline, CDR1 is LNHDA, CDR2 SQIVND (reference sequence). The CDR3 has 13 residues. Trimming stripped 7 bases from V and 1 base from J, with 10 bases between.